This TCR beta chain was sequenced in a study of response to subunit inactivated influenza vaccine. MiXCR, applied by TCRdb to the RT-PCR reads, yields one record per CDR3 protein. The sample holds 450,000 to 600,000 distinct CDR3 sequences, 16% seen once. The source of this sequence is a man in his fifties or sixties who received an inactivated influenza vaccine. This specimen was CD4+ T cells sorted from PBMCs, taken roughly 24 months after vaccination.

CDR3 nucleotide sequence: TGCAGTGCTAGAGACAACAGGGGGCTAACTGAAGCTTTCTTT. Translating gives CSARDNRGLTEAFF. V is TRBV20-1 and J is TRBJ1-1, with 9 bases identical to TRBD1. Germline V gives CDR1 DFQATT, CDR2 SNEGSKA (reference sequence). V was clipped by 0 bases and J by 5 bases; unmatched bases: 4. This CDR3 contains 14 residues.